The 17 T cell receptor beta chains listed next were all sequenced from one sample in a study of T cells in women clearing cervical HPV infection. Only in-frame clones appear in the TCRdb table, and some are missing; sequencing was by immunoSEQ multiplex PCR. The listing contains around 30,000 clones. Sequencing was done on a sample of blood buffy coat. These receptors all come from a woman aged 18-69 years with a cervical HPV16 infection that either progressed to CIN3+ or cleared (not recorded which).

About this clone: The read ends 3 residues early relative to the CDR3; the germline J gene fills the gap. The V gene is TRBV15, the J gene TRBJ2-1; D possibly corresponds to TRBD1 (5 bases). The CDR3 spans 10 residues. Trimming stripped 9 bases from V and 6 bases from J, with 6 bases between. CDR1 and CDR2 (germline): LNHNV, YYDKDF (reference sequence). CDR3 region: CATDSNEQFF. CDR3 bases read: TGTGCCACTGACAGCAATGAG.

Concerning this clone: The CDR3 end lies 3 residues beyond the end of the read and is filled in from the germline J gene. J is TRBJ2-2 and V is TRBV6-4, with TRBD1 identical over 9 bases. The CDR3 totals 14 residues. V gave up 4 bases and J gave up 3 bases; unmatched junction bases: 0. CDR1 and CDR2 (germline): MRHNA, SNTAGT. Partial CDR3 DNA: TGTGCCAGCAGTGGGACAGGGGACACCGGGGAG. This codes for CASSGTGDTGE. The full CDR3 protein reads CASSGTGDTGELFF.

As regards this clone: The read halts 3 residues ahead of the CDR3 end, with the missing end drawn from the germline J gene. The chain couples TRBV6-2 or TRBV6-3 to TRBJ2-4; the D is unclear. This CDR3 region has 12 residues. Germline CDR1 is MNHEY and CDR2 is SVGEGT. The sequenced CDR3 bases are TGTGCCAGCTCCCTAGACGCCCGAGGT. This gives the protein CASSLDARG. The CDR3 in full is CASSLDARGQYF.

In regard to this clone: Coverage ceases 3 residues before the CDR3 finishes, and the germline J gene fills in the end. The J gene is TRBJ2-2, the V gene TRBV20-1; D perhaps matches TRBD1 (5 bases). The CDR3 loop spans 14 amino acids. Trimming stripped 0 bases from V and 6 bases from J, with 11 bases between. Germline assignment: CDR1 DFQATT and CDR2 SNEGSKA (reference sequence). CDR3 sequence reads: CSARDWQGPGELFF. Incomplete CDR3 DNA: TGCAGTGCTAGAGATTGGCAGGGTCCCGGGGAG.

Concerning this clone: Sequencing ends 3 residues short of the CDR3 end; the germline J gene provides the rest. This rearrangement joins TRBV5-4 to TRBJ2-7, with 14 bases that match TRBD2. Per the germline V gene, CDR1 is SGHNT and CDR2 is YYREEE (reference sequence). The CDR3 length is 16 residues. Trimming took 0 bases from V and 4 from J; bases not matched to a gene: 3. The CDR3 protein is CASSLATSGGAYEQYF. Partial CDR3 DNA: TGTGCCAGCAGCTTGGCGACTAGCGGGGGGGCTTACGAG.

A remark on this clone: The read is 3 residues too short to cover the CDR3 end, so that end is filled in from the germline J gene. The rearrangement links TRBV19 to TRBJ1-2; a possible D gene is TRBD1 (5 bases). This CDR3 spans 16 amino acids. The germline V gene encodes CDR1 LNHDA and CDR2 SQIVND (reference sequence). The CDR3 is CASSTTRGIGHDTYTF. The CDR3 DNA, read in part, is TGTGCCAGTAGTACGACCCGGGGGATAGGGCACGATACC.

A note on this clone: Read sequence stops 3 residues before the CDR3 end, and the germline J gene provides the missing end. The chain couples TRBV7-9 to TRBJ2-2, with D perhaps matching TRBD1 (5 bases). CDR3 length: 15 amino acids. CDR1 and CDR2 from the germline V gene are SEHNR and FQNEAQ (reference sequence). CDR3 protein: CASSRAHSGANVLFF. The CDR3 DNA, read in part, is TGTGCCAGCAGCCGTGCTCACTCTGGGGCCAACGTG.

In the case of this clone: The read halts 3 residues ahead of the CDR3 end, with the missing end drawn from the germline J gene. The J gene is TRBJ2-3, the V gene TRBV20-1; no reliable D call. This CDR3 contains 12 residues. CDR1 is DFQATT and CDR2 is SNEGSKA in the germline V gene (reference sequence). The V end lost 5 bases, the J end lost 0 bases, and 6 bases lay between the germline ends. This CDR3 reads CSALSSTDTQYF. Incomplete CDR3 DNA: TGCAGTGCTCTTTCTAGCACAGATACG.

To note about this clone: The read ends 3 residues shy of where the CDR3 ends; the end is completed using the germline J gene. The chain combines TRBV11-3 with TRBJ1-1; 7 nucleotides line up with TRBD1. The CDR3 totals 13 residues. The V gene's germline CDR1 is SGHNT and CDR2 YENEEA. Partial CDR3 DNA: TGTGCCAGCAGCCCAGAACAGGGGAGGTGG. Translated, it gives CASSPEQGRW. The full-length CDR3 reads as CASSPEQGRWAFF.

About this clone itself: The sequence runs out 3 residues before the end of the CDR3; the remainder is reconstructed from the germline J gene. The chain has TRBV18 and TRBJ2-3; maybe TRBD2 (6 bases). Germline V gene data show CDR1 as KGHSH and CDR2 as LQKENI. The CDR3 is 15 amino acids. Trimming removed 2 bases at V and 1 base at J, with 10 bases between. The chain's CDR3 is CASSPEVAGTDTQYF. CDR3 bases read: TGTGCCAGCTCACCAGAGGTAGCGGGCACAGATACG.

Points on this clone: Read sequence stops 3 residues before the CDR3 end, and the germline J gene provides the missing end. This chain joins TRBV29-1 and TRBJ1-2, with D tentatively TRBD1 (6 bases). The CDR3 runs to 12 residues. Germline V lookup: CDR1 SQVTM, CDR2 ANQGSEA. The CDR3 bases that were read are TGCAGCGTTGCGGGGGGGGACAATGAC. This gives the protein CSVAGGDND. Given in full, the CDR3 is CSVAGGDNDYTF.

Remarks on this clone: Read data end 3 residues before the CDR3 end; the end is taken from the germline J gene. This chain joins TRBV5-4 and TRBJ1-6; D call uncertain. Per the germline V gene, CDR1 is SGHNT and CDR2 is YYREEE (reference sequence). V was cut by 10 bases and J by 6 bases, with 11 bases left in between. CDR3 length: 12 residues. The CDR3 spells CAVQTGNSPLHF. Incomplete CDR3 DNA: TGTGCCGTTCAGACGGGTAATTCACCC. The full variable domain, with the rest looked up from reference TRBV5-4 and TRBJ1-6, is ETGVTQSPTHLIKTRGQQVTLRCSSQSGHNTVSWYQQALGQGPQFIFQYYREEENGRGNFPPRFSGLQFPNYSSELNVNALELDDSALYLCAVQTGNSPLHFGNGTRLTVT.

Regarding this clone: The sequenced fragment ends 3 residues before the CDR3 boundary, so the rest is inferred from the germline J gene. The rearrangement uses TRBV5-1 and TRBJ1-1, with a possible D match to TRBD1 (6 bases). Germline CDR1 and CDR2: SGHRS and YFSETQ. The CDR3 extends over 14 amino acids. The V gene lost 4 bases and the J gene lost 1 base, with 11 bases spanning the gap. The part of the CDR3 DNA that was read is TGCGCCAGCAGCGGTTCACAGGGGAACACTGAA. It is translated as CASSGSQGNTE. The complete CDR3 reads CASSGSQGNTEAFF.

CDR3 protein: CASSELTDTQYF. The sequenced part of the CDR3 DNA is TGTGCCAGCAGTGAACTCACAGATACG. This chain links TRBV12-3 or TRBV12-4 with TRBJ2-3; D gene ambiguous. From the germline J gene comes the end of the CDR3, since the read stops 3 residues before it. The CDR3 runs to 12 residues. Trimming removed 5 bases from V and 2 bases from J, with 5 bases in between.

Of note for this clone: The CDR3 end is not reached by the read, which stops 3 residues before it; the germline J gene fills it in. The chain has TRBV12-3 or TRBV12-4 and TRBJ1-4; possible D gene TRBD1, 5 bases. The CDR3 sequence is 14 residues long. Trimming removed 4 bases from V and 10 bases from J, with 16 bases in between. Partial CDR3 DNA: TGTGCCAGCAGTTCCTCCCCAGCGGGGGTAAAA. Protein: CASSSSPAGVK. The CDR3, in full, reads CASSSSPAGVKLFF.

The sequenced CDR3 bases are TGTGCCATCAGTGATAACTGGACAGGGAAGACCTACGAG. Translation gives CAISDNWTGKTYE. The full CDR3 protein is CAISDNWTGKTYEQYF. The rearrangement links TRBV10-3 to TRBJ2-7; TRBD1 matches at 8 bases. Read sequence stops 3 residues before the CDR3 end, and the germline J gene provides the missing end. Germline values: CDR1 ENHRY, CDR2 SYGVKD. V shed 3 bases and J 2 bases; nucleotides not matched to a gene: 9. This CDR3 comprises 16 residues.

Notes on this clone: With the read ending 3 residues before the CDR3 end, the germline J gene is used to fill in that end. This sequence joins TRBV2 and TRBJ2-7; 12 bases match TRBD1. The CDR3 has 15 residues. CDR1 and CDR2 from the germline V gene are SNHLY and FYNNEI. With 4 bases clipped from V and 6 bases from J, the junction kept 7 bases outside the gene matches. The CDR3 reads CASSGGGTGGFEQYF. The part of the CDR3 DNA that was read is TGTGCCAGCAGTGGGGGGGGGACAGGGGGCTTCGAG.